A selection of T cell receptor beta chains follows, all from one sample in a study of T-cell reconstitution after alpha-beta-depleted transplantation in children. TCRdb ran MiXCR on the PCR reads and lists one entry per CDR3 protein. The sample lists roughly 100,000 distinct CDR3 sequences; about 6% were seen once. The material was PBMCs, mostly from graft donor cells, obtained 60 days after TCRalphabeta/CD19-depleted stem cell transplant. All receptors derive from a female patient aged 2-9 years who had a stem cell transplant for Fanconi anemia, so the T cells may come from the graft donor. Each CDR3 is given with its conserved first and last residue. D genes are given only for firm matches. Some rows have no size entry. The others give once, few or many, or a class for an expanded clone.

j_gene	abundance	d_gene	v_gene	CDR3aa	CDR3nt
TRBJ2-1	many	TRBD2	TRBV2	CANFPLAGGYNEQFF	TGTGCCAACTTCCCACTAGCGGGAGGTTACAATGAGCAGTTCTTC
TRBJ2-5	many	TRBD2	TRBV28	CASSFLDYRAGFQETQYF	TGTGCCAGCAGTTTCCTCGATTATAGAGCGGGGTTCCAAGAGACCCAGTACTTC
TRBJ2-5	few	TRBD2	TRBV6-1	CASSELAGGQETQYF	TGTGCCAGCAGTGAACTAGCGGGGGGCCAAGAGACCCAGTACTTC
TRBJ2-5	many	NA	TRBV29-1	CSVLSGQETQYF	TGCAGCGTTCTTTCGGGCCAAGAGACCCAGTACTTC
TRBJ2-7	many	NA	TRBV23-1	CASSRKSRDKYEQYF	TGCGCCAGCAGTCGGAAGAGCCGGGACAAATACGAGCAGTACTTC
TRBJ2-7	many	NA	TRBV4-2	CASSQDLLGSGYEQYF	TGTGCCAGCAGCCAAGATCTCCTAGGATCGGGCTACGAGCAGTACTTC
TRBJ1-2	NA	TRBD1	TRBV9	CASKDRGYGYTF	TGTGCCAGCAAGGACAGGGGCTATGGCTACACCTTC
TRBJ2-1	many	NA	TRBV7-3	CASSPDGTYNEQFF	TGTGCCAGCAGCCCGGACGGAACCTACAATGAGCAGTTCTTC
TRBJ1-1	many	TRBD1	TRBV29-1	CSVEDPGQGNTEAFF	TGCAGCGTTGAAGATCCGGGACAGGGTAACACTGAAGCTTTCTTT
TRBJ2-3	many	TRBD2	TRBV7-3	CASSYARESTDTQYF	TGTGCCAGCAGCTACGCGCGGGAGAGCACAGATACGCAGTATTTT
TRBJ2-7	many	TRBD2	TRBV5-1	CASSSGLAGGPGEQYF	TGCGCCAGCAGCTCGGGACTAGCGGGGGGGCCAGGCGAGCAGTACTTC
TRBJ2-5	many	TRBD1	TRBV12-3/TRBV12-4	CASSRQGYQETQYF	TGTGCCAGCAGTCGACAGGGGTACCAAGAGACCCAGTACTTC
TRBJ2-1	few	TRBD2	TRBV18	CASSKGLAGYNEQFF	TGTGCCAGCTCAAAGGGACTAGCGGGATACAATGAGCAGTTCTTC
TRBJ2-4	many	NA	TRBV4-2	CASSQVRDIQYF	TGTGCCAGCAGCCAAGTGAGGGACATTCAGTACTTC
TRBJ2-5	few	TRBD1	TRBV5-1	CASSFLTGGEGTQYF	TGCGCCAGCAGCTTCCTGACAGGGGGCGAGGGGACCCAGTACTTC
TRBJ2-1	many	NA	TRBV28	CASSFTTRTDNEQFF	TGTGCCAGCAGTTTCACGACACGGACTGACAATGAGCAGTTCTTC
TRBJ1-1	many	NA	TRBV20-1	CSASRPGRLNTEAFF	TGCAGTGCTAGTAGGCCAGGGCGGTTGAACACTGAAGCTTTCTTT
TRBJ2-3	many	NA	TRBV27	CASRMGLHTDTQYF	TGTGCCAGCAGGATGGGACTTCACACAGATACGCAGTATTTT
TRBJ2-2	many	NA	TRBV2	CASSETRLNTGELFF	TGTGCCAGCAGTGAGACCAGACTGAACACCGGGGAGCTGTTTTTT
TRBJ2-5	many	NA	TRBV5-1	CASSLGDETQYF	TGCGCCAGCAGCTTGGGGGACGAGACCCAGTACTTC